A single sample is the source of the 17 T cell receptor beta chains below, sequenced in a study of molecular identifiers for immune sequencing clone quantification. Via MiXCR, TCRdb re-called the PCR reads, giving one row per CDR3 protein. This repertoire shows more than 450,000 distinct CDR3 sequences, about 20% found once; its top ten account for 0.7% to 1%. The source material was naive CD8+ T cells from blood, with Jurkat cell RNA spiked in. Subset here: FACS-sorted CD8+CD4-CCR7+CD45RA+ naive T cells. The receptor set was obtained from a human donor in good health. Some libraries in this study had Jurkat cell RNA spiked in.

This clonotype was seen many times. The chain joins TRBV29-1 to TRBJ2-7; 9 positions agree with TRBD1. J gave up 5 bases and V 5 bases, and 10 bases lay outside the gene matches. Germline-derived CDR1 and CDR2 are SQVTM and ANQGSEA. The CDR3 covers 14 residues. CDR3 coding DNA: TGCAGCGTTCTTCGGACAGGGGTGGTCCACGAGCAGTACTTC. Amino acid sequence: CSVLRTGVVHEQYF.

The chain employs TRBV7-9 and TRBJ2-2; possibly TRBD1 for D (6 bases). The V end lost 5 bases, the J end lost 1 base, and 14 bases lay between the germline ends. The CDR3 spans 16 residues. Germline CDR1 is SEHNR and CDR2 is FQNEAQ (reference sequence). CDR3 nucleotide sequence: TGTGCCAGCAGCGAGTTACAGACAGGGAACACCGGGGAGCTGTTTTTT. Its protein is CASSELQTGNTGELFF. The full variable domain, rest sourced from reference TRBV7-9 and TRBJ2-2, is DTGVSQNPRHKITKRGQNVTFRCDPISEHNRLYWYRQTLGQGPEFLTYFQNEAQLEKSRLLSDRFSAERPKGSFSTLEIQRTEQGDSAMYLCASSELQTGNTGELFFGEGSRLTVL.

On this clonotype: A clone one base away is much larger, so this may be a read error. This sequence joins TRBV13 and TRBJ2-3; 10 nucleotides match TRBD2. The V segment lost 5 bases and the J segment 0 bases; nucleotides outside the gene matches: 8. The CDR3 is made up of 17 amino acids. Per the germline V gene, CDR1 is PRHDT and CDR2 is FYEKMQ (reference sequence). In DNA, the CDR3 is TGTGCCAGCAGCCCCGGACTAGCGGAGGCTAGCACAGATACGCAGTATTTT. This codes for CASSPGLAEASTDTQYF.

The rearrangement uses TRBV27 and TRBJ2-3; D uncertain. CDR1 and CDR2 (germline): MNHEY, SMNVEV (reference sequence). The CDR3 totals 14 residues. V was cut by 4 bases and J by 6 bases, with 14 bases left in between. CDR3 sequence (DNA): TGTGCCAGCAGTTCCGGGTCCAATCGGGATACGCAGTATTTT. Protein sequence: CASSSGSNRDTQYF.

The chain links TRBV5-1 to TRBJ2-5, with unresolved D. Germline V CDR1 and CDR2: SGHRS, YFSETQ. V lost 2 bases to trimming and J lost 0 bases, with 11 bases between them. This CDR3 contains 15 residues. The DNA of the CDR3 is TGCGCCAGCAGCTTTGACCAAATATACCAAGAGACCCAGTACTTC. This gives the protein CASSFDQIYQETQYF.

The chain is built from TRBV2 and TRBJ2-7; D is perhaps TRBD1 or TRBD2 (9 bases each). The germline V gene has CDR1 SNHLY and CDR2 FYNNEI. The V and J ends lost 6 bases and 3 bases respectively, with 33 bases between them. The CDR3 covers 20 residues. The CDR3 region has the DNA TGTGCCAGCAGCGCGCAACTGGGACAGGGAAGCCTAGCGGGATTCTACGAGCAGTACTTC. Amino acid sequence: CASSAQLGQGSLAGFYEQYF.

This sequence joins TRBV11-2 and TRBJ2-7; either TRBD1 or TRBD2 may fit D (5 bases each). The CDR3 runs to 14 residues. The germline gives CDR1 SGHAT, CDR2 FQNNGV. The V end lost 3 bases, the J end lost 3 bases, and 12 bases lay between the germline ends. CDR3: CASSFGTPYYEQYF. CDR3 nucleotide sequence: TGTGCCAGCAGCTTCGGGACCCCGTACTACGAGCAGTACTTC.

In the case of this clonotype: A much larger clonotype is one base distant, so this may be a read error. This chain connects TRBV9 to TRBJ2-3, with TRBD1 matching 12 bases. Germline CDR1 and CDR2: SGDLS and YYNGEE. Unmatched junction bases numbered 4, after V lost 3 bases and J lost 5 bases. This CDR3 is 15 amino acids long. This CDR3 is CASSAGTGGRDTQYF. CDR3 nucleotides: TGTGCCAGCAGCGCAGGGACAGGGGGCCGAGATACGCAGTATTTT.

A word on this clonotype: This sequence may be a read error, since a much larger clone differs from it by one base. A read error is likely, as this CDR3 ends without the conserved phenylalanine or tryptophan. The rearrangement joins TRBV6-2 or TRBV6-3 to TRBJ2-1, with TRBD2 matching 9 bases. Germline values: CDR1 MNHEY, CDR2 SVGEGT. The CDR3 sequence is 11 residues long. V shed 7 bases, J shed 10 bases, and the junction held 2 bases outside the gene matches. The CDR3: CASILAGEQFL. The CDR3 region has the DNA TGTGCCAGCATCCTAGCGGGAGAGCAGTTCCTC.

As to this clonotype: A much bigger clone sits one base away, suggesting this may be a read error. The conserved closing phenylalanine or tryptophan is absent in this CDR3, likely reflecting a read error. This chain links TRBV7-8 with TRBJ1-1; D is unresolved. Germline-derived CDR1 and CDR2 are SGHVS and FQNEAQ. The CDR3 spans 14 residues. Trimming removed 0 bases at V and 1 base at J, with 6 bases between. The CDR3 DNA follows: TGTGCCAGCAGCTTAGCGTGGGGGAACACTGAAGCTTTCTCT. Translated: CASSLAWGNTEAFS.

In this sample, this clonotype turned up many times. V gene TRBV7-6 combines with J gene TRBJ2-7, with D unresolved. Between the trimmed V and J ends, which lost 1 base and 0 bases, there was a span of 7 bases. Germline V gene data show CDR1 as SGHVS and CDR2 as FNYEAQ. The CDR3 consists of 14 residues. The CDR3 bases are TGTGCCAGCAGCTTAGAGGGTTTCTCCTACGAGCAGTACTTC. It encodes CASSLEGFSYEQYF.

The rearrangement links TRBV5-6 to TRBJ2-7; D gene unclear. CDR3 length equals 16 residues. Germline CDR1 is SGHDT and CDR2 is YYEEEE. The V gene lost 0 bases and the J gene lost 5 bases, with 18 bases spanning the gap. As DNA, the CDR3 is TGTGCCAGCAGCTTGGGGACGGCGTTTTATGTCCACGAGCAGTACTTC. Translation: CASSLGTAFYVHEQYF.

CDR3 nucleotide sequence: TGTGCCAGCAGTTACCACGCTAGCGGAGACAATGAGCAGTTCTTC. Its translation: CASSYHASGDNEQFF. The chain joins TRBV6-5 to TRBJ2-1; TRBD2 agrees at 7 bases. The J segment lost 5 bases and the V segment lost 2 bases, leaving 6 bases of the junction unmatched. The length of the CDR3 is 15 residues. CDR1 MNHEY and CDR2 SVGAGI come from the germline V gene.

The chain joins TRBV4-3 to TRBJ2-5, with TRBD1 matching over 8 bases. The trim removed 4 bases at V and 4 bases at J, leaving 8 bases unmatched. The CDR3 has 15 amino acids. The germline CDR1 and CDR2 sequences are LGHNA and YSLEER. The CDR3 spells CASSLDRTGSETQYF. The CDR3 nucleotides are TGCGCCAGCAGCCTAGACAGGACAGGGTCAGAGACCCAGTACTTC.

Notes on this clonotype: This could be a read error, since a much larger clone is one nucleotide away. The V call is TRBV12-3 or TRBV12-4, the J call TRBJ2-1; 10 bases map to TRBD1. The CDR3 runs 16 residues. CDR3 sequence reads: CASSEGTGVLRNEQSF. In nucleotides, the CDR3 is TGTGCCAGCAGCGAGGGGACAGGGGTCTTGAGGAATGAGCAGTCCTTC.

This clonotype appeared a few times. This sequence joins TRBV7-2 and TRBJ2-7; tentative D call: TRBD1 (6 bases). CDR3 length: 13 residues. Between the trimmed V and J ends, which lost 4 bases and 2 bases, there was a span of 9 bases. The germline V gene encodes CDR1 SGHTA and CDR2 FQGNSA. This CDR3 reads CASSSQGPYEQYF. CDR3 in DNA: TGTGCCAGCAGCTCACAGGGCCCCTACGAGCAGTACTTC.

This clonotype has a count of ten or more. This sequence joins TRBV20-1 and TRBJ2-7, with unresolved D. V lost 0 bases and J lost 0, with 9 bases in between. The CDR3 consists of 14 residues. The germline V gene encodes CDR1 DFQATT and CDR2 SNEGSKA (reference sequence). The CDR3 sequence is CSARDLESSYEQYF. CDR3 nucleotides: TGCAGTGCTAGAGATCTGGAAAGCTCCTACGAGCAGTACTTC.